Listed below are T cell receptor beta chains from one sample, sequenced in a study of T-cell reconstitution after alpha-beta-depleted transplantation in children. MiXCR was run by TCRdb on the PCR reads, yielding one entry per CDR3 protein. The table lists roughly 100,000 distinct CDR3 sequences, 7% to 9% of them singletons. Source: PBMCs from the stem cell graft donor, taken from the stem cell graft. These receptors were obtained from a human donor who donated a stem cell graft to a child with congenital amegakaryocytic thrombocytopenia. Each CDR3 is given with its conserved first and last residue. The D gene is left open where the match is weak. Only some rows state a clone size, as once, few, many or a class for expanded clones.

d_call,clone_size,v_call,j_call,cdr3_nt,cdr3_aa
NA,many,TRBV12-3/TRBV12-4,TRBJ1-1,TGTGCCAGCACCTTTATGGGGCCTGGGACTGAAGCTTTCTTT,CASTFMGPGTEAFF
TRBD2,many,TRBV24-1,TRBJ2-1,TGTGCCACCAGGTCATCGGGGGGCTCCTACAATGAGCAGTTCTTC,CATRSSGGSYNEQFF
NA,NA,TRBV11-2,TRBJ2-3,TGTGCCAGCAGCCCCCTGTTTTGGGGTGGAGATACGCAGTATTTT,CASSPLFWGGDTQYF
TRBD1,many,TRBV5-1,TRBJ2-1,TGCGCCAGCACCCCGGGACAGGGGCAGGGTGAGCAGTTCTTC,CASTPGQGQGEQFF
NA,many,TRBV12-3/TRBV12-4,TRBJ2-3,TGTGCCAGCAGTTTGGCCCAGGGCTACACAGATACGCAGTATTTT,CASSLAQGYTDTQYF
TRBD2,many,TRBV11-1,TRBJ2-7,TGTGCCAGCGGACCCTGGAGGGAGGGAAACTACGAGCAGTACTTC,CASGPWREGNYEQYF
NA,many,TRBV12-3/TRBV12-4,TRBJ2-7,TGTGCCAGCAGTTTAAGGCAGGCAGACGAGCAGTACTTC,CASSLRQADEQYF
NA,many,TRBV4-1,TRBJ2-5,TGCGCCAGCAGCCAAGATCTTGGGGCTCTGGAGACCCAGTACTTC,CASSQDLGALETQYF
NA,many,TRBV4-1,TRBJ2-3,TGCGCCAGCAGCAAACCAGGGGCTGCCCTCAGCACAGATACGCAGTATTTT,CASSKPGAALSTDTQYF
TRBD1,many,TRBV15,TRBJ2-1,TGTGCCACCAGCGAACAGGACAGGGGTTCCTACAATGAGCAGTTCTTC,CATSEQDRGSYNEQFF
NA,many,TRBV18,TRBJ2-3,TGTGCCAGCTCACCGGACATCACAGATACGCAGTATTTT,CASSPDITDTQYF
TRBD2,many,TRBV24-1,TRBJ2-1,TGTGCCACCAGTGATTCCCTCGGGGGGGATAACGCCTACAATGAGCAGTTCTTC,CATSDSLGGDNAYNEQFF
TRBD1,many,TRBV20-1,TRBJ1-2,TGCAGTGCTAGAGGGTACAGGGGGAACTATGGCTACACCTTC,CSARGYRGNYGYTF
NA,many,TRBV29-1,TRBJ2-5,TGCAGCGTTGACGGGCTCCAGGGAGAGACCCAGTACTTC,CSVDGLQGETQYF
NA,few,TRBV12-3/TRBV12-4,TRBJ2-2,TGTGCCAGCAGTTTAAGGGGGAGCACCGGGGAGCTGTTTTTT,CASSLRGSTGELFF
NA,many,TRBV30,TRBJ1-1,TGTGCCTGGAGCGGCGGGCTAAGATGGACTGAAGCTTTCTTT,CAWSGGLRWTEAFF
NA,many,TRBV5-1,TRBJ2-7,TGCGCCAGCAGCTCAACCGGGCCAAGTTACGAGCAGTACTTC,CASSSTGPSYEQYF
NA,many,TRBV15,TRBJ2-2,TGTGCCACCAGAGGAACCGACAGCAACCAGAACACCGGGGAGCTGTTTTTT,CATRGTDSNQNTGELFF
NA,NA,TRBV5-1,TRBJ2-1,TGCGCCAGCAGCTTGGTCACCGCGGGGGCGTACAATGAGCAGTTCTTC,CASSLVTAGAYNEQFF
TRBD2,many,TRBV5-6,TRBJ2-5,TGTGCCAGCAGCCCCGGGACTAGTGGGTTAGAGACCCAGTACTTC,CASSPGTSGLETQYF
NA,many,TRBV11-2,TRBJ2-1,TGTGCCAGCAGCTCGCCCCGCCGACTAGTGTCCTCCTACAATGAGCAGTTCTTC,CASSSPRRLVSSYNEQFF
NA,many,TRBV7-3,TRBJ2-3,TGTGCCAGCAGCGTTGCGGGAGATACGCAGTATTTT,CASSVAGDTQYF
TRBD1,many,TRBV5-8,TRBJ1-4,TGTGCCAGCAGCTTGGAGGTATTTGTAGGGACAGGGGCTGAAAAACTGTTTTTT,CASSLEVFVGTGAEKLFF
NA,many,TRBV20-1,TRBJ2-1,TGCAGTGCTAGACCCATAGCGGAACCAGTCAATGAGCAGTTCTTC,CSARPIAEPVNEQFF
NA,many,TRBV5-1,TRBJ2-4,TGCGCCAGCAGCTTGGGGCAGGGAAACATTCAGTACTTC,CASSLGQGNIQYF
NA,many,TRBV15,TRBJ1-4,TGTGCCACCAACCGGGGTTTCAATGAAAAACTGTTTTTT,CATNRGFNEKLFF
TRBD2,few,TRBV7-6,TRBJ2-3,TGTGCCAGCAGCTTAGCCCCGGGACTAGCGCCCGGAAGAGATACGCAGTATTTT,CASSLAPGLAPGRDTQYF
NA,NA,TRBV12-3/TRBV12-4,TRBJ1-6,TGTACCATCAGCCCCGCCCGGGGCGTCGTCAGCTCCTATAATTCACCCCTCCACTTT,CTISPARGVVSSYNSPLHF
NA,many,TRBV20-1,TRBJ2-7,TGCAGTGCTGCAGGGAGTATCTACGAGCAGTACTTC,CSAAGSIYEQYF
TRBD1,many,TRBV5-1,TRBJ2-2,TGCGCCAGCAGCGTGACAGGGGGCATCGCCGGGGAGCTGTTTTTT,CASSVTGGIAGELFF
NA,few,TRBV5-1,TRBJ1-6,TGCGCCAGCAGCTTCCGGGACCGTAATTCACCCCTCCACTTT,CASSFRDRNSPLHF
TRBD2,many,TRBV5-1,TRBJ2-1,TGCGCCAGCAGCTTGAGACTAGCGGGAGGCGATGAGCAGTTCTTC,CASSLRLAGGDEQFF
NA,many,TRBV4-1,TRBJ2-1,TGCGCCAGCAGCCAGACCAGCACTAGGGATGAGCAGTTCTTC,CASSQTSTRDEQFF
TRBD2,NA,TRBV20-1,TRBJ2-1,TGCAGTGCCCCCCCGACTAGCGGGATCCACAATGAGCAGTTCTTC,CSAPPTSGIHNEQFF
TRBD2,many,TRBV5-1,TRBJ2-1,TGCGCCAGCAGCTTAGCGGGAGGGCCGATCGGGCCCTACAATGAGCAGTTCTTC,CASSLAGGPIGPYNEQFF
NA,NA,TRBV6-1,TRBJ2-6,TGTGCCAGCAGTGTCAGCTGGTCCGGGGCCAACGTCCTGACTTTC,CASSVSWSGANVLTF
TRBD2,many,TRBV3-1,TRBJ2-7,TGTGCCAGCAGCCACAAGCGGGGATTGTACGAGCAGTACTTC,CASSHKRGLYEQYF
NA,many,TRBV7-2,TRBJ2-3,TGTGCCAGCAGCTTATGGGTGGTCGCCTCCACAGATACGCAGTATTTT,CASSLWVVASTDTQYF
NA,many,TRBV7-9,TRBJ1-1,TGTGCCAGCAGCCCGGACAGCAGGTTAACTGAAGCTTTCTTT,CASSPDSRLTEAFF
NA,few,TRBV29-1,TRBJ2-2,TGCAGCGTTGAAAAGAACACCGGGGAGCTGTTTTTT,CSVEKNTGELFF
NA,many,TRBV11-2,TRBJ2-2,TGTGCCAGCAGCTTAGATCCAGAGGCCACCGGGGAGCTGTTTTTT,CASSLDPEATGELFF
NA,NA,TRBV7-2,TRBJ2-1,TGTGCCTCCCTTCTGGGGGCGGGAGTTCATAATGAGCAGTTCTTC,CASLLGAGVHNEQFF
NA,many,TRBV20-1,TRBJ2-1,TGCAGTGCTAGAGGTGGAAGGGCGTACAATGAGCAGTTCTTC,CSARGGRAYNEQFF
TRBD1,many,TRBV3-1,TRBJ2-1,TGTGCCAGCAGCCGCCAACCGGGACAGGGCTCCAATGAGCAGTTCTTC,CASSRQPGQGSNEQFF
NA,NA,TRBV18,TRBJ1-2,TGTGCCAGCTCACCACCCCCAGGAGTACAAAGCTATGGCTACACCTTC,CASSPPPGVQSYGYTF
NA,many,TRBV6-1,TRBJ1-3,TGTGCCAGCAGTGCCTTGTGGGGGTCTGGAAACACCATATATTTT,CASSALWGSGNTIYF
NA,NA,TRBV3-2,TRBJ1-5,TGTGCCTGCTGCCAGAATGCTCAGCCCCAGCATTTT,CACCQNAQPQHF
NA,many,TRBV12-3/TRBV12-4,TRBJ1-5,TGTGCCAGCAGTTTAGCAGGACATCAGCCCCAGCATTTT,CASSLAGHQPQHF
NA,many,TRBV28,TRBJ2-7,TGTGCCAGCAGCGATATAACAGGGAGCTCCTACGAGCAGTACTTC,CASSDITGSSYEQYF
NA,many,TRBV11-2,TRBJ2-2,TGTGCCAGCAGCTCTCCCGACAGCGCGAACACCGGGGAGCTGTTTTTT,CASSSPDSANTGELFF
TRBD2,many,TRBV29-1,TRBJ2-7,TGCAGCGTTGGTGGGAGGGCAGCCTACGAGCAGTACTTC,CSVGGRAAYEQYF
TRBD1,many,TRBV6-1,TRBJ2-7,TGTGCCAGCAGTGGTGACAGGGAAAGTTACGAGCAGTACTTC,CASSGDRESYEQYF
TRBD1,many,TRBV3-1,TRBJ1-2,TGTGCCAGCACCCTGGGACAGGGTCATGGCTACACCTTC,CASTLGQGHGYTF
NA,many,TRBV5-1,TRBJ2-1,TGCGCCAGCAGCTTGGAAGGGGTAGGGAGCAATGAGCAGTTCTTC,CASSLEGVGSNEQFF
NA,many,TRBV30,TRBJ2-3,TGTGCCTGGCAGGAAGGCGGGGTGTATTTGACAGATACGCAGTATTTT,CAWQEGGVYLTDTQYF